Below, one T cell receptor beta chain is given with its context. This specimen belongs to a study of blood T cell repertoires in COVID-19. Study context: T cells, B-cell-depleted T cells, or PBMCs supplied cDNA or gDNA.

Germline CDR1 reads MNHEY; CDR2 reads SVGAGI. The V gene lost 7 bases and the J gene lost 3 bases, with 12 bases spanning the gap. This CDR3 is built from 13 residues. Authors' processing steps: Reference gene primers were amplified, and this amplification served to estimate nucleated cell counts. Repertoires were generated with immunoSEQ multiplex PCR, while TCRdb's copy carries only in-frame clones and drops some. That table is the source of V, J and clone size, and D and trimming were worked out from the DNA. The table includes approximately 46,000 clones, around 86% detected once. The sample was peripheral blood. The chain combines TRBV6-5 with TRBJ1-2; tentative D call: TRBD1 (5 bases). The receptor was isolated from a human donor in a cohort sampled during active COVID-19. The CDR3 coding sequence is TGTGCCAGCACCAAAGACAGTTACTATGGCTACACCTTC. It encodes CASTKDSYYGYTF.